What follows are 27 T cell receptor beta chains derived from one specimen sequenced in a study of CD8+ T cells in alopecia areata. The authors extracted RNA and reverse transcribed it into cDNA as the sequencing template. This table comes from immunoSEQ multiplex PCR, and its TCRdb copy is limited to in-frame clones, with some not included. The profile shows a few hundred thousand clones, about 62% of them singletons. Treatment denoted: oral pan-JAK inhibitor, 5-10 mg twice daily. The sample was CD4+ T cells sorted from blood, taken around week 52, from a patient treated with tofacitinib. Receptors originate from a human donor with alopecia areata.

The gene calls are TRBV30 and TRBJ1-2; a possible D gene is TRBD1 (6 bases). Germline CDR1 reads GTSNPN; CDR2 reads SVGIG (reference sequence). The CDR3 loop spans 13 amino acids. Trimming removed 5 bases at V and 3 bases at J, with 13 bases between. The chain's CDR3 is CAWAAGAYYGYTF. CDR3 sequence (DNA): TGTGCCTGGGCGGCGGGGGCGTACTATGGCTACACCTTC. The complete variable domain, with remaining parts taken from reference TRBV30 and TRBJ1-2, reads SQTIHQWPATLVQPVGSPLSLECTVEGTSNPNLYWYRQAAGRGLQLLFYSVGIGQISSEVPQNLSASRPQDRQFILSSKKLLLSDSGFYLCAWAAGAYYGYTFGSGTRLTVV.

The chain employs TRBV18 and TRBJ1-2; maybe TRBD1 (5 bases). The CDR3 covers 12 residues. Germline lookup yields CDR1 KGHSH and CDR2 LQKENI. With 3 bases removed from V and 7 bases from J, the gap between germline ends came to 9 bases. CDR3: CASSPLGGGYTF. DNA for the CDR3: TGTGCCAGCTCACCGCTGGGGGGTGGCTACACCTTC.

This chain links TRBV11-2 with TRBJ2-7; the match to TRBD1 covers 9 bases. Trimming took 6 bases from V and 3 from J; bases not matched to a gene: 6. This CDR3 is 14 amino acids long. CDR1 is SGHAT, CDR2 FQNNGV, per germline. In DNA, the CDR3 is TGTGCCAGCAGACGGCCGGGACAGGGCTACGAGCAGTACTTC. Its translation is CASRRPGQGYEQYF.

This chain uses TRBV30 with TRBJ2-1, with 9 bases that match TRBD1. This CDR3 region has 13 residues. Germline CDR1 reads GTSNPN; CDR2 reads SVGIG (reference sequence). With 6 bases clipped from V and 10 bases from J, the junction kept 10 bases outside the gene matches. CDR3: CACYRGQGSEQFF. CDR3 DNA sequence: TGTGCCTGTTACCGGGGACAGGGTAGCGAGCAGTTCTTC.

The rearrangement links TRBV30 to TRBJ1-5; D is unclear. There are 14 residues in the CDR3. Germline CDR1 and CDR2: GTSNPN and SVGIG (reference sequence). V gave up 2 bases and J gave up 6 bases, with 14 bases separating them. Here the CDR3 reads CAWSMISSSQPQHF. The CDR3 nucleotides are TGTGCCTGGAGTATGATTAGCAGTAGTCAGCCCCAGCATTTT.

The genes are TRBV9 and TRBJ1-2; D possibly corresponds to TRBD1 (6 bases). V lost 3 bases to trimming and J lost 7 bases, with 13 bases between them. The germline V gene encodes CDR1 SGDLS and CDR2 YYNGEE. The CDR3 totals 13 residues. The CDR3 region is CASSERTAGGYTF. CDR3 nucleotide sequence: TGTGCCAGCAGCGAGAGGACAGCGGGTGGCTACACCTTC.

This clone has more than one count but fewer than ten. This chain connects TRBV5-1 to TRBJ1-1, with D hard to call. The CDR3 is made up of 15 amino acids. Germline V gene lookup returns CDR1 SGHRS and CDR2 YFSETQ. V was clipped by 0 bases and J by 3 bases, with 12 bases between them. The CDR3 spells CASSLDGRWDTEAFF. The CDR3 coding sequence is TGCGCCAGCAGCTTGGATGGACGGTGGGACACTGAAGCTTTCTTT. Looking up the rest from reference TRBV5-1 and TRBJ1-1 gives the full variable domain: KAGVTQTPRYLIKTRGQQVTLSCSPISGHRSVSWYQQTPGQGLQFLFEYFSETQRNKGNFPGRFSGRQFSNSRSEMNVSTLELGDSALYLCASSLDGRWDTEAFFGQGTRLTVV.

The chain is built from TRBV30 and TRBJ1-5; D is undetermined. Deletions cut 1 base from V and 1 base from J, with 8 bases between. There are 14 residues in the CDR3. Germline CDR1 and CDR2: GTSNPN and SVGIG (reference sequence). The CDR3 DNA reads TGTGCCTGGAGTGAACAAGGGAGCAATCAGCCCCAGCATTTT. Its protein product is CAWSEQGSNQPQHF.

The chain links TRBV7-2 to TRBJ1-1, with D possibly matching TRBD1 (6 bases). The V end lost 1 base, the J end lost 7 bases, and 22 bases lay between the germline ends. CDR1 and CDR2 from the germline V gene are SGHTA and FQGNSA. This CDR3 region has 17 residues. The CDR3: CASSLDEWTASGDEAFF. In nucleotides, the CDR3 is TGTGCCAGCAGCTTAGATGAGTGGACAGCCAGTGGGGATGAAGCTTTCTTT.

V gene TRBV20-1 combines with J gene TRBJ1-5; D call uncertain. CDR3 size: 11 residues. V lost 3 bases, J lost 11 bases, and 11 bases lay in between. Germline-derived CDR1 and CDR2 are DFQATT and SNEGSKA (reference sequence). DNA for the CDR3: TGCAGTGCTAGTCGAGGGCCGGCCCAGCATTTT. It specifies CSASRGPAQHF.

J is TRBJ1-6 and V is TRBV27; 7 nucleotides match TRBD1. V shed 5 bases and J 7 bases; nucleotides not matched to a gene: 8. The germline V gene has CDR1 MNHEY and CDR2 SMNVEV (reference sequence). This CDR3 comprises 15 residues. CDR3 DNA sequence: TGTGCCAGCAGTCCCCCGACAGGGACAAATTCACCCCTCCACTTT. This sequence encodes CASSPPTGTNSPLHF.

This chain connects TRBV7-2 to TRBJ2-7; D might be TRBD1 (6 bases). The CDR3 runs 13 residues. Per the germline V gene, CDR1 is SGHTA and CDR2 is FQGNSA. V lost 4 bases to trimming and J lost 2 bases, with 9 bases between them. In DNA, the CDR3 is TGTGCCAGCAGCTCCGGGACAACCTACGAGCAGTACTTC. Encoded protein: CASSSGTTYEQYF.

In this sample, this clone turned up many times. The rearrangement joins TRBV28 to TRBJ2-2, with D possibly being TRBD2 (5 bases). This CDR3 comprises 13 residues. CDR1 is MDHEN and CDR2 is SYDVKM in the germline V gene. The ends were cut back, 4 bases at V and 6 bases at J, with 9 bases in the middle. Here the CDR3 reads CASSSDGAGELFF. The CDR3 nucleotides are TGTGCCAGCAGTTCGGACGGGGCCGGGGAGCTGTTTTTT.

The chain carries TRBV5-1 and TRBJ2-5, with D hard to call. The V gene's germline CDR1 is SGHRS and CDR2 YFSETQ. Trimming shortened V by 4 bases and J by 4 bases, and 5 bases separated the two germline ends. This CDR3 comprises 11 residues. For the CDR3, the DNA is TGCGCCAGCAGCGAATTAGAGACCCAGTACTTC. Translation gives CASSELETQYF.

This chain connects TRBV5-1 to TRBJ2-7; 11 nucleotides align to TRBD2. The V gene's germline CDR1 is SGHRS and CDR2 YFSETQ. J gave up 2 bases and V 4 bases, and 2 bases lay outside the gene matches. The CDR3 length is 14 residues. In nucleotides, the CDR3 is TGCGCCAGCAGCAGGGGACTAGCGGCCTACGAGCAGTACTTC. Its protein is CASSRGLAAYEQYF. Based on the CDR3 plus reference TRBV5-1 and TRBJ2-7, the full variable domain is KAGVTQTPRYLIKTRGQQVTLSCSPISGHRSVSWYQQTPGQGLQFLFEYFSETQRNKGNFPGRFSGRQFSNSRSEMNVSTLELGDSALYLCASSRGLAAYEQYFGPGTRLTVT.

This clone was observed a handful of times. The J gene is TRBJ2-7, the V gene TRBV29-1, with 8 bases that match TRBD1. Per germline, CDR1 SQVTM and CDR2 ANQGSEA. V dropped 7 bases and J dropped 6; count of bases not matched to a gene: 8. The CDR3 runs 12 residues. The CDR3 DNA sequence: TGCAGCGGATACGGACAGGGAGGCGAGCAGTACTTC. Translated: CSGYGQGGEQYF.

A few counts support this clone. This chain connects TRBV29-1 to TRBJ1-1; 10 bases fit TRBD1. Unmatched junction bases numbered 3, after V lost 7 bases and J lost 7 bases. Germline V gives CDR1 SQVTM, CDR2 ANQGSEA. The length of the CDR3 is 11 residues. The CDR3 sequence: CSADRGSEAFF. In nucleotides, the CDR3 is TGCAGCGCGGACAGGGGGAGTGAAGCTTTCTTT.

This chain joins TRBV30 and TRBJ1-3; TRBD1 might be the D (5 bases). Germline loops: CDR1 GTSNPN, CDR2 SVGIG (reference sequence). The V and J ends lost 1 base and 0 bases respectively, with 7 bases between them. This CDR3 spans 14 amino acids. CDR3 bases: TGTGCCTGGAGTGGCAGGGTCTCTGGAAACACCATATATTTT. Residues: CAWSGRVSGNTIYF.

The genes are TRBV5-4 and TRBJ2-2, with 10 bases identical to TRBD2. Trimming removed 0 bases from V and 0 bases from J; junction bases left unmatched: 5. This CDR3 comprises 18 residues. Germline V gene data show CDR1 as SGHNT and CDR2 as YYREEE (reference sequence). CDR3 protein: CASSLVPSGGANTGELFF. CDR3 in DNA: TGTGCCAGCAGCTTGGTTCCTAGCGGGGGCGCGAACACCGGGGAGCTGTTTTTT.

The chain links TRBV7-2 to TRBJ1-5, with D possibly matching TRBD1 (6 bases). Trimming took off 3 bases at V and 3 bases at J, with 12 bases between the two ends. CDR3 length: 15 residues. CDR1 and CDR2 from the germline V gene are SGHTA and FQGNSA. The CDR3, as DNA: TGTGCCAGCAGCTTCCAGGGGAGGGACAATCAGCCCCAGCATTTT. Encoded protein: CASSFQGRDNQPQHF. Full variable domain (outside the CDR3, taken from reference TRBV7-2 and TRBJ1-5): GAGVSQSPSNKVTEKGKDVELRCDPISGHTALYWYRQSLGQGLEFLIYFQGNSAPDKSGLPSDRFSAERTGGSVSTLTIQRTQQEDSAVYLCASSFQGRDNQPQHFGDGTRLSIL.

This clone was seen only a few times. The same CDR3 can be traced to other DNA sequences in this sample. The V call is TRBV29-1, the J call TRBJ2-3; D not certain. CDR1 and CDR2 (germline): SQVTM, ANQGSEA. The CDR3 has 14 residues. The V end lost 0 bases, the J end lost 0 bases, and 7 bases lay between the germline ends. The CDR3 loop reads CSVEDRGSTDTQYF. CDR3 in DNA: TGCAGCGTTGAAGATCGCGGTAGCACAGATACGCAGTATTTT.

This chain joins TRBV30 and TRBJ1-5; D is ambiguous. The CDR3 is 13 residues long. Germline V lookup: CDR1 GTSNPN, CDR2 SVGIG (reference sequence). The V gene lost 2 bases and the J gene lost 4 bases, with 9 bases spanning the gap. The DNA of the CDR3 is TGTGCCTGGAGTAAGGAGGCGAATCAGCCCCAGCATTTT. Amino acids: CAWSKEANQPQHF. Supplemented by reference TRBV30 and TRBJ1-5, the full variable domain reads SQTIHQWPATLVQPVGSPLSLECTVEGTSNPNLYWYRQAAGRGLQLLFYSVGIGQISSEVPQNLSASRPQDRQFILSSKKLLLSDSGFYLCAWSKEANQPQHFGDGTRLSIL.

V usage is TRBV15 and J usage is TRBJ2-3; 10 bases line up with TRBD2. Germline CDR1 reads LNHNV; CDR2 reads YYDKDF (reference sequence). This CDR3 is 17 amino acids long. Losses at the gene ends were 1 base for V and 0 bases for J; bases not matched to a gene: 4. For the CDR3, the DNA is TGTGCCACCAGCAGAGGCCCAGCGGGGGGGAGCACAGATACGCAGTATTTT. This gives the protein CATSRGPAGGSTDTQYF. The variable domain in full, with the rest retrieved from reference TRBV15 and TRBJ2-3, is DAMVIQNPRYQVTQFGKPVTLSCSQTLNHNVMYWYQQKSSQAPKLLFHYYDKDFNNEADTPDNFQSRRPNTSFCFLDIRSPGLGDTAMYLCATSRGPAGGSTDTQYFGPGTRLTVL.

Regarding this clone: This same CDR3 is encoded by further DNA sequences in the sample. This chain connects TRBV6-5 to TRBJ2-5; 7 bases map to TRBD2. The CDR3 sequence is 13 residues long. CDR1 and CDR2 (germline): MNHEY, SVGAGI. V trimming: 6 bases; J trimming: 2 bases; junction bases outside the gene matches: 3. The CDR3 here is CASRRTSQETQYF. The CDR3, as DNA: TGTGCCAGCAGGAGGACTAGTCAAGAGACCCAGTACTTC.

The chain links TRBV25-1 to TRBJ2-7, with no clear D. The germline gives CDR1 MGHDK, CDR2 SYGVNS. This CDR3 has 13 amino acids. V lost 2 bases and J lost 4, with 9 bases in between. Here the CDR3 DNA reads TGTGCCAGCAGTGAACCTCAACGGTACGAGCAGTACTTC. Amino acid sequence: CASSEPQRYEQYF.

This clone was picked up one time. The V gene is TRBV19, the J gene TRBJ1-5, with 10 bases fitting TRBD1. Losses at the gene ends were 4 bases for V and 2 bases for J; bases not matched to a gene: 2. The CDR3 covers 15 residues. Germline V gene lookup returns CDR1 LNHDA and CDR2 SQIVND (reference sequence). CDR3: CASSTGTGGNQPQHF. In DNA form, the CDR3 reads TGTGCCAGTAGTACCGGGACAGGGGGCAATCAGCCCCAGCATTTT.

This clone was observed a handful of times. The rearrangement uses TRBV7-8 and TRBJ1-2; D is unresolved. Germline values: CDR1 SGHVS, CDR2 FQNEAQ. The V gene lost 0 bases and the J gene lost 0 bases, with 14 bases spanning the gap. The CDR3 totals 17 residues. The CDR3 reads CASSLARITSANYGYTF. For the CDR3, the DNA is TGTGCCAGCAGCTTAGCGAGGATTACATCAGCTAACTATGGCTACACCTTC.